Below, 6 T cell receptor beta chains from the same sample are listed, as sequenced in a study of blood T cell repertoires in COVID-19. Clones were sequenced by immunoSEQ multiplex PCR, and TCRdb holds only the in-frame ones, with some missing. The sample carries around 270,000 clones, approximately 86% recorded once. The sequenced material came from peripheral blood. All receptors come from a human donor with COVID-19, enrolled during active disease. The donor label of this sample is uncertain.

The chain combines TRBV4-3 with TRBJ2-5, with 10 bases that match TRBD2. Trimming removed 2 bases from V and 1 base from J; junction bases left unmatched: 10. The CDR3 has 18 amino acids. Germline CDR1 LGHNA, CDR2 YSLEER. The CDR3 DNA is TGCGCCAGCAGCCAACTTGGTGCTAGCGGGAGAGGCCAAGAGACCCAGTACTTC. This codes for CASSQLGASGRGQETQYF.

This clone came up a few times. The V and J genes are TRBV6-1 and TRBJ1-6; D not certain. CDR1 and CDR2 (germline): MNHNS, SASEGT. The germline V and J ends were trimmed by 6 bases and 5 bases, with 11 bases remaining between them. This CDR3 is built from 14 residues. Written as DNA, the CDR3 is TGTGCCAGCAGCAGGACGGGAGATAATTCACCCCTCCACTTT. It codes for CASSRTGDNSPLHF.

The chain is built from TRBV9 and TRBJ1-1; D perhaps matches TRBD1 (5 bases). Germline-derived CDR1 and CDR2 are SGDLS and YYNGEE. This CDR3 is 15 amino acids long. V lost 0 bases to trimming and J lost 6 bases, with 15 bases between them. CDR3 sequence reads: CASSVGPGGEAEAFF. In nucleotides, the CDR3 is TGTGCCAGCAGCGTAGGGCCGGGGGGTGAAGCTGAAGCTTTCTTT. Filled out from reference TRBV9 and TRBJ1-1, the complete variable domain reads DSGVTQTPKHLITATGQRVTLRCSPRSGDLSVYWYQQSLDQGLQFLIQYYNGEERAKGNILERFSAQQFPDLHSELNLSSLELGDSALYFCASSVGPGGEAEAFFGQGTRLTVV.

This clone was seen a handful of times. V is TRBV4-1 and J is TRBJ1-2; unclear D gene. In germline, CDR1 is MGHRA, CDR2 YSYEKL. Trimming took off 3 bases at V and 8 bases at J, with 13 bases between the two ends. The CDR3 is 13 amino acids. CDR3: CASSQEWLRGYTF. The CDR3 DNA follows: TGCGCCAGCAGCCAGGAGTGGTTGAGGGGCTACACCTTC.

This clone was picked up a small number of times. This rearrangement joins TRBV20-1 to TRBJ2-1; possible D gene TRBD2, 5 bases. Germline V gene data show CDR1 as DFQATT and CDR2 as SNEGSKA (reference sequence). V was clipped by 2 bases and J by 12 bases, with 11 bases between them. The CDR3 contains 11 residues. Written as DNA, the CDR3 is TGCAGTGCTAGATCGGGGTGGGGGCAGTTCTTC. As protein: CSARSGWGQFF.

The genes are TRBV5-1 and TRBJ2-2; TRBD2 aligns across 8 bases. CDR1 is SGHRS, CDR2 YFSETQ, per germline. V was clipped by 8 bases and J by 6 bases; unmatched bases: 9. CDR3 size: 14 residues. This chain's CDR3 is CASRSSGTPGELFF. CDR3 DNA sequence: TGCGCCAGTAGGAGTAGCGGGACCCCCGGGGAGCTGTTTTTT.